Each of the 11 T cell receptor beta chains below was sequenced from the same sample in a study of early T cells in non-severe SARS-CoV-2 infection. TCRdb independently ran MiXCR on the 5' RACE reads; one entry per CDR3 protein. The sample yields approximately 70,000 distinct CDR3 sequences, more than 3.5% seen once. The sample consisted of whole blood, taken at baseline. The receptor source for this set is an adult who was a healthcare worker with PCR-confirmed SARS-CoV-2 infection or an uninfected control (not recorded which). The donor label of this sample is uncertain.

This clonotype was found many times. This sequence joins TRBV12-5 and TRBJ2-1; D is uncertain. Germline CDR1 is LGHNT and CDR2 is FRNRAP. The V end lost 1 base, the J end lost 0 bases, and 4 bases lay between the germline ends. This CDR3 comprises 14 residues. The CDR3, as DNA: TGTGCTAGTGGTTTGGGTACCTCCTACAATGAGCAGTTCTTC. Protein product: CASGLGTSYNEQFF.

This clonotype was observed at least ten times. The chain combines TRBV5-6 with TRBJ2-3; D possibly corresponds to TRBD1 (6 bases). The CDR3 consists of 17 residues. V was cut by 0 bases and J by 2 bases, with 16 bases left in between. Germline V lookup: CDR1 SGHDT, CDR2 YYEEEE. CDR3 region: CASSLAKAGVLTDTQYF. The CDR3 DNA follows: TGTGCCAGCAGCTTGGCCAAAGCAGGGGTCCTCACAGATACGCAGTATTTT.

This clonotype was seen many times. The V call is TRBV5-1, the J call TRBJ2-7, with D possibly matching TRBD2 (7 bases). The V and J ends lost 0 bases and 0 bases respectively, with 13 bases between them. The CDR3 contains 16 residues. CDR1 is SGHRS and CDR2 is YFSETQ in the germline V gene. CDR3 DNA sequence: TGCGCCAGCAGCTTGGGGTCTGCGGGGGCCTCCTACGAGCAGTACTTC. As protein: CASSLGSAGASYEQYF.

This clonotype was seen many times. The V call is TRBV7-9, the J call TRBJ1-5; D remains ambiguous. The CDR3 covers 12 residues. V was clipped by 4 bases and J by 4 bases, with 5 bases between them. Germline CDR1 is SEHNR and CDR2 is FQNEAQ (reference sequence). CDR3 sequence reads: CASSSRNQPQHF. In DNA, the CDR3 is TGTGCCAGCAGCTCGCGTAATCAGCCCCAGCATTTT.

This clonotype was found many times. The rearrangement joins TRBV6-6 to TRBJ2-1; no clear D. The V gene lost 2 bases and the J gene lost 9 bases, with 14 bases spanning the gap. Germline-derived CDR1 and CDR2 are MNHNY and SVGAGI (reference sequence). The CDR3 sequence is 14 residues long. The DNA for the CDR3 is TGTGCCAGCAGTTACACGACGCAGGTCCTTGAGCAGTTCTTC. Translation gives CASSYTTQVLEQFF.

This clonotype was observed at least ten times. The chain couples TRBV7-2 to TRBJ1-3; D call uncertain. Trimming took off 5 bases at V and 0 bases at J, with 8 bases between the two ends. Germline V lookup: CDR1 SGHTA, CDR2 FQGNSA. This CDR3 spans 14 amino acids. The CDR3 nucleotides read TGTGCCAGCAGCCCAGCCTACTCTGGAAACACCATATATTTT. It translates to CASSPAYSGNTIYF.

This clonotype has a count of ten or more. Written as DNA, the CDR3 is TGTGCCAGCAGGGGAAAGCGGGGGGACGACAATGAGCAGTTCTTC. Its translation: CASRGKRGDDNEQFF. The genes are TRBV12-3 or TRBV12-4 and TRBJ2-1, with TRBD2 matching over 9 bases. There are 15 residues in the CDR3. Unmatched junction bases numbered 8, after V lost 6 bases and J lost 5 bases.

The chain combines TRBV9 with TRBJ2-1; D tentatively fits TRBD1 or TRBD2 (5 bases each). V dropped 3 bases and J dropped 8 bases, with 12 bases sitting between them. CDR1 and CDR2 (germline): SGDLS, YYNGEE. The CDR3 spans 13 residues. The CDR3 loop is CASSESGTDEQFF. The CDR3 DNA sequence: TGTGCCAGCAGCGAATCAGGGACCGATGAGCAGTTCTTC.

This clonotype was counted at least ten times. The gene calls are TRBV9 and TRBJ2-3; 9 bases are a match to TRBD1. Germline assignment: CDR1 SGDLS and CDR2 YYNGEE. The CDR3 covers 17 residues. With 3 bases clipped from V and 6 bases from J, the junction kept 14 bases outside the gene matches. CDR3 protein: CASSGPIAGQGKDTQYF. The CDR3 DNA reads TGTGCCAGCAGCGGTCCAATAGCCGGACAGGGGAAGGATACGCAGTATTTT.

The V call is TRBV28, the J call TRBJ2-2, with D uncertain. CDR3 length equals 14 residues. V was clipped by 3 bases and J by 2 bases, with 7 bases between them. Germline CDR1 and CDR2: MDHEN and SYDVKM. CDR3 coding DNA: TGTGCCAGCAGTTTCGTGACAAACACCGGGGAGCTGTTTTTT. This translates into CASSFVTNTGELFF.

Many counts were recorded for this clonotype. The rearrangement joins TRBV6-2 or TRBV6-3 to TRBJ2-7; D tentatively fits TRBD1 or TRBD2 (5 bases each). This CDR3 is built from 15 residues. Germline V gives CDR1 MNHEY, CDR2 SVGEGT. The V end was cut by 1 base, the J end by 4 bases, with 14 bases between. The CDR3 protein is CASSYLFRGGYEQYF. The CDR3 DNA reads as TGTGCCAGCAGTTACTTATTTCGGGGCGGGTACGAGCAGTACTTC.